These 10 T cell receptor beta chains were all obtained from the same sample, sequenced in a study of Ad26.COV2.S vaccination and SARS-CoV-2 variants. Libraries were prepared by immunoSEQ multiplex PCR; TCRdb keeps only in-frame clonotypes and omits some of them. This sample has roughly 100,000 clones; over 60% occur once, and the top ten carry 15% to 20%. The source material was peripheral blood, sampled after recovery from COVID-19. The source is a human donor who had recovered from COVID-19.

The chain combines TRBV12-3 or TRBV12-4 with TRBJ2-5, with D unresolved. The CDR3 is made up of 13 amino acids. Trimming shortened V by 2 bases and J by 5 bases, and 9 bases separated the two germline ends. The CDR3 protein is CASSLRLKETQYF. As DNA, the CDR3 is TGTGCCAGCAGTTTACGGCTAAAGGAGACCCAGTACTTC.

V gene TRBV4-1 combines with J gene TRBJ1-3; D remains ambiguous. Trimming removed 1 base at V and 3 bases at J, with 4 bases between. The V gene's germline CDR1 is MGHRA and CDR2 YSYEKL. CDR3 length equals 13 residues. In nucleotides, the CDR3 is TGCGCCAGCAGCCAAGTGCTTGGAAACACCATATATTTT. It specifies CASSQVLGNTIYF.

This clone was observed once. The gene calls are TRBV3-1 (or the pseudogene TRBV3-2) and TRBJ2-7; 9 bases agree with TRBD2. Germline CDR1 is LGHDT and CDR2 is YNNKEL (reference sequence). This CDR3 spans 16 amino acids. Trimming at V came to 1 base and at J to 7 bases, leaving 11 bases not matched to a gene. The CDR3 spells CASSQGWIRLAGEQYF. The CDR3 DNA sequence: TGTGCCAGCAGCCAAGGATGGATTCGGCTAGCGGGGGAGCAGTACTTC.

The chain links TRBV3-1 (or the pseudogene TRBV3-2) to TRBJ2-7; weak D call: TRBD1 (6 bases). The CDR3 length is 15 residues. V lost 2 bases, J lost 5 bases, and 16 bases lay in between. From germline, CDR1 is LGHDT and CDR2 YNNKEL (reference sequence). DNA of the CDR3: TGTGCCAGCAGCCAAAAAGGGTACAGGGTGGACGAGCAGTACTTC. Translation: CASSQKGYRVDEQYF.

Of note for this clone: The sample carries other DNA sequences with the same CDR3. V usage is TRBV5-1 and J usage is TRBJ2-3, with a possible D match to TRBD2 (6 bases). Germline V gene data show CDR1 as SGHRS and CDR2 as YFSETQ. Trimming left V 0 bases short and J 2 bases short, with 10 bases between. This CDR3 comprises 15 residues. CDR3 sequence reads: CASSLGGGVTDTQYF. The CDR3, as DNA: TGCGCCAGCAGCTTGGGAGGCGGGGTCACAGATACGCAGTATTTT.

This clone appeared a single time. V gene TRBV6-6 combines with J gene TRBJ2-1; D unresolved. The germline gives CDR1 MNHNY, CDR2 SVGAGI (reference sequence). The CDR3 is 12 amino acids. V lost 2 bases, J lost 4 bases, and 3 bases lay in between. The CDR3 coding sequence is TGTGCCAGCAGTTACCATTACAATGAGCAGTTCTTC. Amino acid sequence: CASSYHYNEQFF.

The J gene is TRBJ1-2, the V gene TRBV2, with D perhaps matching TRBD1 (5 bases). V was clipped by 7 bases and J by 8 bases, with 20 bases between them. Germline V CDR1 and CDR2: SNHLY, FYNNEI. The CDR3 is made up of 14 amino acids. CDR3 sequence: CASKREGPLQGYTF. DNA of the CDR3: TGTGCCAGCAAGAGGGAGGGACCTCTTCAGGGCTACACCTTC. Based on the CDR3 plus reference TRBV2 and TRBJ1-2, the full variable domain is EPEVTQTPSHQVTQMGQEVILRCVPISNHLYFYWYRQILGQKVEFLVSFYNNEISEKSEIFDDQFSVERPDGSNFTLKIRSTKLEDSAMYFCASKREGPLQGYTFGSGTRLTVV.

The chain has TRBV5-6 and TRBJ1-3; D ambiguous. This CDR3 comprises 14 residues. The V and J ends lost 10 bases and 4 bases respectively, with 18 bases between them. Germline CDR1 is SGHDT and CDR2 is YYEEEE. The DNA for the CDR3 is TGTGCCGAGGGTTCGGGAGTCCTCGGAAACACCATATATTTT. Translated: CAEGSGVLGNTIYF.

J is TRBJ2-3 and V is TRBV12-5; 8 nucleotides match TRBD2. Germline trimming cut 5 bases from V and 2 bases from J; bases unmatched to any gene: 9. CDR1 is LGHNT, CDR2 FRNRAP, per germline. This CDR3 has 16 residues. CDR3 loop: CASGITSGLFTDTQYF. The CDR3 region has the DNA TGTGCTAGTGGTATAACTAGCGGACTATTCACAGATACGCAGTATTTT.

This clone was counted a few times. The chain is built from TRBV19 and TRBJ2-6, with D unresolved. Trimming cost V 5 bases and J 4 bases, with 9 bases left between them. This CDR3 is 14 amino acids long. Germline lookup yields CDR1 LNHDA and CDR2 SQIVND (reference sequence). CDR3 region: CASSFLRGANVLTF. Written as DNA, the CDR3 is TGTGCCAGTAGTTTCCTCCGGGGGGCCAACGTCCTGACTTTC.